The rows below give T cell receptor beta chains drawn from one sample of a study of blood T cell repertoires in COVID-19. The table came from immunoSEQ multiplex PCR; TCRdb's copy has only in-frame clones and leaves some out. The sample includes 310,000 or so clones, roughly 90% seen only once; the top ten take roughly 4%. Sequencing used peripheral blood. These receptors were taken from a woman aged 50 to 60 with active or convalescent COVID-19. Each CDR3 is given with its conserved first and last residue. The order of the fields is J gene, D gene, V gene, CDR3 protein, CDR3 DNA. D genes are given only for firm matches.

TRBJ1-5,TRBD1,TRBV6-2/TRBV6-3,CASSSDRRQPQHF,TGTGCCAGCAGTTCGGACAGGAGACAGCCCCAGCATTTT
TRBJ2-2,TRBD2,TRBV3-1/TRBV3-2,CASSTRGGGELFF,TGTGCCAGCAGCACCCGGGGGGGCGGGGAGCTGTTTTTT
TRBJ2-7,.,TRBV29-1,CSVEAQTDSYEQYF,TGCAGCGTCGAAGCACAGACAGACTCCTACGAGCAGTACTTC
TRBJ1-2,TRBD1,TRBV4-3,CASSQEWNRGSYGYTF,TGCGCCAGCAGCCAAGAGTGGAACAGGGGGAGCTATGGCTACACCTTC
TRBJ1-2,.,TRBV5-1,CASSLDYSGYGYTF,TGCGCCAGCAGCTTGGATTACAGCGGCTATGGCTACACCTTC
TRBJ1-1,.,TRBV6-6,CATLDPGGTEAFF,TGTGCCACCTTAGACCCTGGCGGCACTGAAGCTTTCTTT
TRBJ1-6,TRBD1,TRBV9,CASSVGQGINSPLHF,TGTGCCAGCAGCGTAGGACAGGGAATCAATTCACCCCTCCACTTT
TRBJ1-1,.,TRBV7-2,CASSLGQVMNTEAFF,TGTGCCAGCAGCTTAGGACAGGTTATGAACACTGAAGCTTTCTTT
TRBJ2-7,TRBD1,TRBV5-1,CASSPRTGGYEQYF,TGCGCCAGCAGTCCCCGGACAGGGGGCTACGAGCAGTACTTC
TRBJ2-1,TRBD2,TRBV29-1,CSVPGGAGGPWEQFF,TGCAGCGTTCCCGGAGGAGCGGGAGGGCCATGGGAGCAGTTCTTC
TRBJ2-1,TRBD2,TRBV11-2,CASSRLAGAGSNEQFF,TGTGCCAGCAGCCGACTAGCGGGAGCAGGTAGCAATGAGCAGTTCTTC
TRBJ2-4,.,TRBV4-1,CASSPGSDSELGKNIQYF,TGCGCCAGCAGCCCCGGCTCGGACAGCGAGTTGGGCAAAAACATTCAGTACTTC
TRBJ1-3,.,TRBV5-1,CASSADSSSGNTIYF,TGCGCCAGCAGCGCAGACAGTAGCTCTGGAAACACCATATATTTT
TRBJ1-5,TRBD1,TRBV5-1,CASSRDSHQPQHF,TGCGCCAGCAGCAGGGACAGCCATCAGCCCCAGCATTTT
TRBJ2-1,.,TRBV6-2/TRBV6-3,CASSRDRNEQFF,TGTGCCAGCAGCAGAGACAGGAATGAGCAGTTCTTC
TRBJ1-5,TRBD1,TRBV16,CASSPAWTGLEPQHF,TGTGCCAGCAGCCCGGCTTGGACAGGGCTGGAGCCCCAGCATTTT
TRBJ2-7,TRBD2,TRBV4-2,CASSQELADPYEQYF,TGTGCCAGCAGCCAAGAACTAGCGGACCCCTACGAGCAGTACTTC
TRBJ2-7,.,TRBV4-3,CASSQGRAGATYEQYF,TGCGCCAGCAGCCAAGGAAGGGCGGGGGCCACCTACGAGCAGTACTTC
TRBJ1-4,.,TRBV19,CASSDPGSRISF,TGTGCCAGTTCCGACCCCGGGTCGAGAATTTCCTTT
TRBJ2-2,TRBD1,TRBV18,CASSQSTGSGELFF,TGTGCCAGCTCACAATCGACAGGGTCCGGGGAGCTGTTTTTT
TRBJ2-7,.,TRBV21-1,CASSNGTVSYEQYF,TGTGCCAGCAGCAACGGGACAGTATCCTACGAGCAGTACTTC
TRBJ2-7,.,TRBV27,CASSPGRAGHEQYF,TGTGCCAGCAGCCCCGGTAGGGCGGGGCACGAGCAGTACTTC
TRBJ2-1,TRBD2,TRBV2,CASSMTSGISRTYNEQFF,TGTGCCAGCAGTATGACTAGCGGGATTTCGCGAACCTACAATGAGCAGTTCTTC
TRBJ2-1,.,TRBV7-2,CASSPLASVHEQFF,TGTGCCAGCAGCCCACTAGCCTCGGTCCATGAGCAGTTCTTC